The present entry profiles one T cell receptor (beta chain) with its context. This table comes from immunoSEQ multiplex PCR, and its TCRdb copy is limited to in-frame clones, with some not included. The sample contains about 300,000 clones, about 74% of which appear only once. Splitting of CD4+ cells produced CD45RA+ naive and CD45RA-negative memory subsets. This sample stems from a study of shared clonotypes between healthy human individuals. Trimming removed 0 bases from V and 0 bases from J, with 9 bases in between. CDR3 length equals 15 residues. Germline-derived CDR1 and CDR2 are GTSNPN and SVGIG (reference sequence).

The clonotype comes from a man aged 25-40 years in good health. The sequencing sample was made of memory CD4+ T cells sorted from blood. The subset denotes: CD45RA-negative fraction. The chain has TRBV30 and TRBJ1-3, with no clear D. The chain's CDR3 is CAWSVPKSSGNTIYF. The CDR3, as DNA: TGTGCCTGGAGTGTACCGAAAAGCTCTGGAAACACCATATATTTT. The variable domain in full, completed from reference TRBV30 and TRBJ1-3, reads SQTIHQWPATLVQPVGSPLSLECTVEGTSNPNLYWYRQAAGRGLQLLFYSVGIGQISSEVPQNLSASRPQDRQFILSSKKLLLSDSGFYLCAWSVPKSSGNTIYFGEGSWLTVV.